The 23 T cell receptor beta chains given below trace back to one sample, sequenced in a study of T cell responses to AZD1222 COVID-19 vaccine. Data came from immunoSEQ multiplex PCR; TCRdb stores just in-frame clones and leaves some out. The sample carries 75,000 to 100,000 clones, nearly 90% recorded once. The specimen was peripheral blood, collected on day 0 of AZD1222 vaccination. The receptors stem from an adult in good health.

The chain uses TRBV7-8 and TRBJ2-7, with 10 bases aligning to TRBD1. Germline assignment: CDR1 SGHVS and CDR2 FQNEAQ. Trimming at V came to 6 bases and at J to 2 bases, leaving 7 bases not matched to a gene. The length of the CDR3 is 15 residues. CDR3 protein: CASRPAGTGAYEQYF. CDR3 sequence (DNA): TGTGCCAGCAGACCCGCCGGGACAGGGGCCTACGAGCAGTACTTC.

This clone occurred a few times. The chain combines TRBV9 with TRBJ1-3; D is unresolved. CDR1 and CDR2 (germline): SGDLS, YYNGEE. The CDR3 length is 14 residues. Trimming took 0 bases from V and 3 from J, leaving 7 bases between them. CDR3 sequence: CASSVGRFGNTIYF. In DNA form, the CDR3 reads TGTGCCAGCAGCGTAGGGAGGTTTGGAAACACCATATATTTT. Filled out from reference TRBV9 and TRBJ1-3, the complete variable domain reads DSGVTQTPKHLITATGQRVTLRCSPRSGDLSVYWYQQSLDQGLQFLIQYYNGEERAKGNILERFSAQQFPDLHSELNLSSLELGDSALYFCASSVGRFGNTIYFGEGSWLTVV.

The rearrangement joins TRBV4-3 to TRBJ2-7; D not certain. The CDR3 runs 15 residues. The V gene lost 0 bases and the J gene lost 3 bases, with 12 bases spanning the gap. CDR1 and CDR2 from the germline V gene are LGHNA and YSLEER. CDR3 DNA sequence: TGCGCCAGCAGCCAAGAACGGGCCTTACGCTACGAGCAGTACTTC. Residues: CASSQERALRYEQYF.

The rearrangement joins TRBV9 to TRBJ2-3; the match to TRBD2 covers 11 bases. The CDR3 contains 16 residues. CDR1 is SGDLS and CDR2 is YYNGEE in the germline V gene. J lost 2 bases, V lost 3 bases, and 5 bases had no gene match. The CDR3: CASSARLAGSTDTQYF. The DNA of the CDR3 is TGTGCCAGCAGCGCCCGACTAGCGGGGTCCACAGATACGCAGTATTTT.

The rearrangement links TRBV11-1 to TRBJ2-1; the D is unclear. Germline V gene data show CDR1 as SGHAT and CDR2 as FQDESV (reference sequence). Deletions cut 1 base from V and 4 bases from J, with 8 bases between. The CDR3 sequence is 14 residues long. DNA of the CDR3: TGTGCCAGCAGCTTAGATCAAGTTTACAATGAGCAGTTCTTC. This translates into CASSLDQVYNEQFF.

This clone was observed a handful of times. The rearrangement joins TRBV11-3 to TRBJ2-2, with 8 nucleotides matching TRBD2. Germline V gene lookup returns CDR1 SGHNT and CDR2 YENEEA. The CDR3 contains 15 residues. The V and J ends lost 3 bases and 1 base, in that order; junction bases with no gene match: 1. The DNA for the CDR3 is TGTGCCAGCAGCTTTAGCGGGGTGAACACCGGGGAGCTGTTTTTT. It codes for CASSFSGVNTGELFF.

The chain joins TRBV2 to TRBJ1-2; D is undetermined. V was pared by 6 bases and J by 4 bases, with 15 bases between. The CDR3 is made up of 14 amino acids. CDR1 and CDR2 (germline): SNHLY, FYNNEI. CDR3 bases: TGTGCCAGCAGCAGAGATAATGTGGGCTATGGCTACACCTTC. Translated: CASSRDNVGYGYTF. Full variable domain (rest looked up from reference TRBV2 and TRBJ1-2): EPEVTQTPSHQVTQMGQEVILRCVPISNHLYFYWYRQILGQKVEFLVSFYNNEISEKSEIFDDQFSVERPDGSNFTLKIRSTKLEDSAMYFCASSRDNVGYGYTFGSGTRLTVV.

This rearrangement joins TRBV6-5 to TRBJ1-1, with D perhaps matching TRBD1 (6 bases). Germline V gene sequence: CDR1 MNHEY, CDR2 SVGAGI. Trimming cost V 7 bases and J 2 bases, with 14 bases left between them. The CDR3 is made up of 14 amino acids. CDR3 sequence (DNA): TGTGCCAGCACTCCCACAGGGAGTAACACTGAAGCTTTCTTT. It is translated as CASTPTGSNTEAFF.

The V gene is TRBV6-5, the J gene TRBJ2-3; TRBD2 matches at 10 bases. V lost 3 bases, J lost 5 bases, and 2 bases stayed unmatched. Germline CDR1 reads MNHEY; CDR2 reads SVGAGI. The CDR3 runs to 14 residues. CDR3 DNA sequence: TGTGCCAGCAGTTATCAGCGGGGGGGAGATACGCAGTATTTT. It encodes CASSYQRGGDTQYF.

The chain carries TRBV18 and TRBJ2-1; tentative D call: TRBD2 (6 bases). V shed 2 bases and J shed 6 bases, with 11 bases lying between them. The CDR3 is 14 amino acids. Germline V CDR1 and CDR2: KGHSH, LQKENI. In DNA form, the CDR3 reads TGTGCCAGCTCACCAGGTGGAGGGGTCAATGAGCAGTTCTTC. Encoded protein: CASSPGGGVNEQFF.

This chain uses TRBV7-9 with TRBJ2-5; the D gene is possibly TRBD2 (6 bases). Trimming removed 4 bases at V and 6 bases at J, with 15 bases between. This CDR3 region has 14 residues. From germline, CDR1 is SEHNR and CDR2 FQNEAQ (reference sequence). The CDR3 DNA sequence: TGTGCCAGCAGCTCGGGGGTCCAGCGACAGACCCAGTACTTC. Translating it yields CASSSGVQRQTQYF. The full variable domain, rest sourced from reference TRBV7-9 and TRBJ2-5, is DTGVSQNPRHKITKRGQNVTFRCDPISEHNRLYWYRQTLGQGPEFLTYFQNEAQLEKSRLLSDRFSAERPKGSFSTLEIQRTEQGDSAMYLCASSSGVQRQTQYFGPGTRLLVL.

The rearrangement uses TRBV19 and TRBJ2-1; possible D gene TRBD2, 6 bases. The CDR3 spans 15 residues. Germline CDR1 is LNHDA and CDR2 is SQIVND (reference sequence). With 2 bases removed from V and 0 bases from J, the gap between germline ends came to 8 bases. In DNA, the CDR3 is TGTGCCAGTAGTATACAGGGACTCTCCTACAATGAGCAGTTCTTC. Translated, it gives CASSIQGLSYNEQFF.

The V gene is TRBV7-9, the J gene TRBJ1-4; D is unclear. Per germline, CDR1 SEHNR and CDR2 FQNEAQ (reference sequence). The CDR3 consists of 14 residues. Trimming cost V 8 bases and J 4 bases, with 14 bases left between them. The DNA for the CDR3 is TGTGCCAGCGGCCACGGCAGGAGTAATGAAAAACTGTTTTTT. The encoded protein is CASGHGRSNEKLFF.

Here the CDR3 DNA reads TGTGCCAGCAGCCAAGGAAACACCATATATTTT. Its translation is CASSQGNTIYF. This chain uses TRBV3-1 (or the pseudogene TRBV3-2) with TRBJ1-3; D ambiguous. Germline CDR1 is LGHDT and CDR2 is YNNKEL (reference sequence). The CDR3 totals 11 residues. Trimming shortened V by 1 base and J by 5 bases, and 0 bases separated the two germline ends.

The V and J genes are TRBV10-3 and TRBJ1-2, with TRBD1 as a possible D gene (5 bases). Trimming pared 0 bases from V and 2 bases from J, leaving 7 bases between. Germline V gene lookup returns CDR1 ENHRY and CDR2 SYGVKD. The CDR3 is 14 amino acids. The CDR3: CAISESGGNYGYTF. For the CDR3, the DNA is TGTGCCATCAGTGAGTCCGGGGGGAACTATGGCTACACCTTC.

The V and J genes are TRBV4-1 and TRBJ1-2; no reliable D call. The V gene lost 1 base and the J gene lost 2 bases, with 17 bases spanning the gap. This CDR3 is built from 17 residues. CDR1 and CDR2 (germline): MGHRA, YSYEKL. CDR3 amino acids: CASSQAGTKEGNYGYTF. CDR3 DNA sequence: TGCGCCAGCAGCCAAGCGGGCACGAAGGAAGGGAACTATGGCTACACCTTC.

J is TRBJ2-5 and V is TRBV5-4, with D possibly TRBD2 on 6 matching bases. CDR3 length: 15 residues. Germline V gene data show CDR1 as SGHNT and CDR2 as YYREEE (reference sequence). V shed 3 bases and J shed 5 bases, with 17 bases lying between them. CDR3 nucleotide sequence: TGTGCCAGCAGCTCAGAAGCGGGCCGCCAGGAGACCCAGTACTTC. Its protein product is CASSSEAGRQETQYF.

This clone was recorded a few times. The chain couples TRBV29-1 to TRBJ1-2, with 7 bases lining up with TRBD1. The CDR3 loop spans 14 amino acids. Germline V gene data show CDR1 as SQVTM and CDR2 as ANQGSEA. J lost 4 bases, V lost 4 bases, and 9 bases had no gene match. For the CDR3, the DNA is TGCAGCGTTGCCCAGGGGGTCATGAGCTATGGCTACACCTTC. Translated: CSVAQGVMSYGYTF.

The V call is TRBV30, the J call TRBJ1-3; 7 positions agree with TRBD1. J was trimmed by 4 bases and V by 0 bases; bases with no gene match: 6. The germline V gene encodes CDR1 GTSNPN and CDR2 SVGIG (reference sequence). The CDR3 sequence is 15 residues long. CDR3 region: CAWSVFQGGGNTIYF. The CDR3 coding sequence is TGTGCCTGGAGTGTATTCCAGGGGGGAGGAAACACCATATATTTT.

The V and J genes are TRBV20-1 and TRBJ1-1, with D perhaps TRBD1 (6 bases). Trimming shortened V by 3 bases and J by 4 bases, and 9 bases separated the two germline ends. The CDR3 length is 12 residues. Germline V lookup: CDR1 DFQATT, CDR2 SNEGSKA (reference sequence). The CDR3 bases are TGCAGTGCTAGTCAGGGGTTCACTGAAGCTTTCTTT. This codes for CSASQGFTEAFF.

This sequence joins TRBV2 and TRBJ1-4, with 7 nucleotides matching TRBD1. The CDR3 loop spans 11 amino acids. Germline V lookup: CDR1 SNHLY, CDR2 FYNNEI. The V gene end was trimmed by 10 bases and the J gene end by 9 bases; junction bases not matched to a gene: 5. CDR3 in DNA: TGTGCCACCTGGGACAGTAAAAAACTGTTTTTT. Translated: CATWDSKKLFF.

The chain carries TRBV9 and TRBJ1-4; 9 nucleotides agree with TRBD1. V lost 2 bases and J lost 7; bases outside the gene matches: 9. Germline V gives CDR1 SGDLS, CDR2 YYNGEE. This CDR3 spans 16 amino acids. CDR3 region: CASSVKGGQGGEKLFF. The CDR3 nucleotides are TGTGCCAGCAGCGTTAAGGGGGGACAGGGAGGTGAAAAACTGTTTTTT. Looking up the rest from reference TRBV9 and TRBJ1-4 gives the full variable domain: DSGVTQTPKHLITATGQRVTLRCSPRSGDLSVYWYQQSLDQGLQFLIQYYNGEERAKGNILERFSAQQFPDLHSELNLSSLELGDSALYFCASSVKGGQGGEKLFFGSGTQLSVL.

The CDR3 region has the DNA TGTGCCAGCAGTGATTGGTTGTCGGCTCCCGAGACCCAGTACTTC. Translation: CASSDWLSAPETQYF. The V call is TRBV6-1, the J call TRBJ2-5, with D unresolved. V lost 3 bases and J 5 bases, leaving 16 bases between the germline ends. The CDR3 runs to 15 residues. Germline values: CDR1 MNHNS, CDR2 SASEGT.